Included here is one TCR beta chain sequence, with context. No antigen is known for it. V shed 7 bases and J 4 bases; nucleotides not matched to a gene: 9. The CDR3 length is 14 residues. The germline V gene encodes CDR1 MNHEY and CDR2 SMNVEV (reference sequence). The entry originates in a study of Ad26.COV2.S vaccination and SARS-CoV-2 variants. Points from the study as a whole: Placebo recipients had lower spike-specific TCR breadth than vaccine recipients. The authors reported substantial breadth in spike-specific CD8+ and CD4+ T cell responses after vaccination. The TCR breadth and depth analyses may have produced an underestimate of total T cell responses.

Measured with immunoSEQ multiplex PCR; TCRdb has only the in-frame clones, and not every one. This table holds 150,000 to 200,000 clones, roughly 87% found once. This chain uses TRBV27 with TRBJ2-5; 7 bases agree with TRBD2. The material sequenced was peripheral blood, taken after recovery from COVID-19. This TCR derives from a human donor who had recovered from COVID-19. CDR3 loop: CASKPRGDGETQYF. The CDR3 region has the DNA TGTGCCAGCAAACCCCGGGGGGATGGAGAGACCCAGTACTTC.